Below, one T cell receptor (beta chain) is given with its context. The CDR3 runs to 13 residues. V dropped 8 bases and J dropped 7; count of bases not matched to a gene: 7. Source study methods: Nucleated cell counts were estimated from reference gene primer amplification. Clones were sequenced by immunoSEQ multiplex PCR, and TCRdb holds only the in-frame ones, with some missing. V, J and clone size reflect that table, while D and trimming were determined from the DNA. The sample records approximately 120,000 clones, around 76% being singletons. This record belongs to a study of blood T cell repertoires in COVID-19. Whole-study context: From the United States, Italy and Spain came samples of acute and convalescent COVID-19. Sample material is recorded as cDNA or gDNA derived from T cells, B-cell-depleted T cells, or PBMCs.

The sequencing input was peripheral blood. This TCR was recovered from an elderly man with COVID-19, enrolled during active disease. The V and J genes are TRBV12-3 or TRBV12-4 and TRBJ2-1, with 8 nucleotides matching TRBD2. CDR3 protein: CASLGLGGNEQFF. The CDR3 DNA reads TGTGCCAGCCTGGGACTAGGGGGTAATGAGCAGTTCTTC.